Listed below are T cell receptor beta chains from one sample, sequenced in a study of blood T cell repertoires in COVID-19. Using immunoSEQ multiplex PCR, the repertoire was profiled, and TCRdb retains in-frame clones only, with some absent. The table includes around 55,000 clones, 80% to 85% detected once. The sequenced material came from peripheral blood. Every receptor here comes from a human donor in a cohort sampled during active or convalescent COVID-19. Each CDR3 is given with its conserved first and last residue. Each record gives: D gene, V gene, J gene, clone size, CDR3 DNA, CDR3 protein. A D gene is named only where the DNA matches it firmly. Clone size is stated in some rows and not others, as once, few, many or a class when expanded.

TRBD1,TRBV7-9,TRBJ2-3,NA,TGTGCCAGCTCTGGACAGGGGAGCACAGATACGCAGTATTTT,CASSGQGSTDTQYF
NA,TRBV27,TRBJ1-1,NA,TGTGCCAGTATAAAAGTTAATGGACAGCTGAACACTGAAGCTTTCTTT,CASIKVNGQLNTEAFF
NA,TRBV19,TRBJ2-7,NA,TGTGCCAGTAGTATCCATACCGCCGGGACAAACTACGAGCAGTACTTC,CASSIHTAGTNYEQYF
NA,TRBV18,TRBJ2-7,NA,TGTGCCAGCTCACCAAGGCAGGGGACCTACGAGCAGTACTTC,CASSPRQGTYEQYF
NA,TRBV7-2,TRBJ1-2,NA,TGTGCCAGCAGCTTGCAGGGTGGCTACACCTTC,CASSLQGGYTF
TRBD1,TRBV3-1/TRBV3-2,TRBJ1-4,once,TGTGCCAGCAGCCAGTACCAGGGGGATTTTGAAAAACTGTTTTTT,CASSQYQGDFEKLFF
NA,TRBV29-1,TRBJ1-3,many,TGCAGCGTTGAATCAGGGTCCGGAAACACCATATATTTT,CSVESGSGNTIYF
NA,TRBV5-6,TRBJ2-7,NA,TGTGCCAGCAGCTTGTGGGACACCCTCTACGAGCAGTACTTC,CASSLWDTLYEQYF
TRBD1,TRBV27,TRBJ1-2,once,TGTGCCAGCAGTTTAACTGACAGGGGGAATGGCTACACCTTC,CASSLTDRGNGYTF
NA,TRBV11-1,TRBJ1-1,NA,TGTGCCAGCAGCTTAGCAGGGAGCATGAACACTGAAGCTTTCTTT,CASSLAGSMNTEAFF
TRBD1,TRBV12-3/TRBV12-4,TRBJ1-2,NA,TGTGCCAGCAGTCCGGACAGGGTTGGCTACACCTTC,CASSPDRVGYTF
NA,TRBV6-5,TRBJ1-4,NA,TGTGCCAGCAGGGAGCGGGGGGGGACTAATGAAAAACTGTTTTTT,CASRERGGTNEKLFF
NA,TRBV9,TRBJ1-3,NA,TGTGCCAGCAGCGTAGCCAGGCAGGGAAACACCATATATTTT,CASSVARQGNTIYF
NA,TRBV19,TRBJ1-1,NA,TGTGCCAGTAGCTCCGGGTCGCTCACTGAAGCTTTCTTT,CASSSGSLTEAFF
TRBD1,TRBV6-5,TRBJ1-2,NA,TGTGCCAGTTCGAACTTGGACAGGGGACATGGCTACACCTTC,CASSNLDRGHGYTF
NA,TRBV7-3,TRBJ2-2,NA,TGTGCCAGCACCCAGGGGTGGGACACCGGGGAGCTGTTTTTT,CASTQGWDTGELFF
NA,TRBV10-3,TRBJ1-2,NA,TGTGCCATCAGTGATGGTAGGACAGCCCAGGTCGGCTACACCTTC,CAISDGRTAQVGYTF
NA,TRBV21-1,TRBJ2-7,NA,TGTGCCAGCAGCAAAGCATGGGACAGTTCGTCCTACGAGCAGTACTTC,CASSKAWDSSSYEQYF
NA,TRBV5-1,TRBJ1-3,NA,TGCGCCAGCAGCTTGAACGGGTACTCTGGAAACACCATATATTTT,CASSLNGYSGNTIYF
NA,TRBV10-3,TRBJ2-5,NA,TGTGCCATCGGCCTAGACAGGAATCAAGAGACCCAGTACTTC,CAIGLDRNQETQYF
NA,TRBV6-5,TRBJ1-2,NA,TGTGCCAGCAGTCCCGGAGGCCTCTTGGACTATGGCTACACCTTC,CASSPGGLLDYGYTF
NA,TRBV19,TRBJ1-5,few,TGTGCCAGTAGTTACCCGGGAGTGGGTCAGCCCCAGCATTTT,CASSYPGVGQPQHF
TRBD2,TRBV7-9,TRBJ2-2,NA,TGTGCCAGCAGCCCTCTGCGGGGGGGCTTCACCGGGGAGCTGTTTTTT,CASSPLRGGFTGELFF
TRBD1,TRBV5-1,TRBJ1-2,few,TGCGCCAGCAGCGGGATAGGACAGGGCGGCGGCTACACCTTC,CASSGIGQGGGYTF
NA,TRBV6-2/TRBV6-3,TRBJ1-5,NA,TGTGCCAGCAGTTACCACCTCCGGGTAGGATTTAGCAATCAGCCCCAGCATTTT,CASSYHLRVGFSNQPQHF
NA,TRBV9,TRBJ2-5,many,TGTGCCAGCAGCGGAACAGGGTTGGGCACGGCCCAGTACTTC,CASSGTGLGTAQYF
NA,TRBV11-2,TRBJ2-3,NA,TGTGCCAGCAGCTACCAACCCTCCAGGTCAGATACGCAGTATTTT,CASSYQPSRSDTQYF
NA,TRBV10-2,TRBJ1-5,NA,TGCGCCAGCAGTCAGGACAGCAATAGCAATCAGCCCCAGCATTTT,CASSQDSNSNQPQHF
TRBD1,TRBV19,TRBJ1-2,NA,TGTGCCAGTAGTTTCGGACAGGGGGTTGACTATGGCTACACCTTC,CASSFGQGVDYGYTF
TRBD2,TRBV12-5,TRBJ2-3,NA,TGTGCTAGTGGTCCTAGCGGGGGGGCAGATACGCAGTATTTT,CASGPSGGADTQYF
NA,TRBV11-2,TRBJ1-4,few,TGTGCCTCCTCCCCACAGAATGAAAAACTGTTTTTT,CASSPQNEKLFF
TRBD2,TRBV7-2,TRBJ2-7,NA,TGTGCCAGCAGCTCCCAGCGGGGCTCCTACGAGCAGTACTTC,CASSSQRGSYEQYF
TRBD2,TRBV7-2,TRBJ2-5,NA,TGTGCCAGCAGCTTAGGACTAGCGGGTTTCCAAGAGACCCAGTACTTC,CASSLGLAGFQETQYF
TRBD1,TRBV19,TRBJ1-2,few,TGTGCCAGTAGGACAGGGGGAAAGTTATCGGGTGGCTACACCTTC,CASRTGGKLSGGYTF
NA,TRBV19,TRBJ1-1,NA,TGTGCCAGTAGTATGGCTGCAGGTGGAACTGAAGCTTTCTTT,CASSMAAGGTEAFF
NA,TRBV24-1,TRBJ1-5,NA,TGTGCCACAGCCCCCGGGGGAGGCTCTCAGCCCCAGCATTTT,CATAPGGGSQPQHF
TRBD2,TRBV6-2/TRBV6-3,TRBJ2-3,NA,TGTGCCAGCAGTCCCTTCTTAGCGGGGGGGGGAGATACGCAGTATTTT,CASSPFLAGGGDTQYF
NA,TRBV4-3,TRBJ1-1,few,TGCGCCAGCAGCCAAACACAGAACACTGAAGCTTTCTTT,CASSQTQNTEAFF
TRBD1,TRBV19,TRBJ2-7,NA,TGTGCCAGTAGCCCTTCAGGACAGGGCTCGATCGAGCAGTACTTC,CASSPSGQGSIEQYF
TRBD1,TRBV2,TRBJ1-2,NA,TGTGCCAGCAGTGAAGGGACAGGGCCCGGGACCTATGGCTACACCTTC,CASSEGTGPGTYGYTF
NA,TRBV12-5,TRBJ1-5,once,TGTGCTAGTGGTCCGGAACAGGGAAATCAGCCCCAGCATTTT,CASGPEQGNQPQHF
NA,TRBV21-1,TRBJ1-1,NA,TGTGCCAGCAGCCAATACAGGGGGCAGGAGCGGGAAGCTTTCTTT,CASSQYRGQEREAFF
NA,TRBV5-8,TRBJ1-5,NA,TGTGCCAGCAGCCGTACAGAAGGCTTACTTCGGCCCCAGCATTTT,CASSRTEGLLRPQHF
NA,TRBV19,TRBJ1-4,NA,TGTGCCAGTAGTTTTCTCCAGGTGAATGAAAAACTGTTTTTT,CASSFLQVNEKLFF
NA,TRBV12-5,TRBJ1-2,NA,TGTGCTAGTTCCCAGGACTATGGCTACACCTTC,CASSQDYGYTF
NA,TRBV11-2,TRBJ1-5,NA,TGTGCCAGCAGCTTAGTCGAGTTCGGGCCCCAGCATTTT,CASSLVEFGPQHF
NA,TRBV3-1/TRBV3-2,TRBJ2-7,once,TGTGCCAGCAGCCAGCGGACCCAGGGTGAGCAGTACTTC,CASSQRTQGEQYF
NA,TRBV7-9,TRBJ1-4,few,TGTGCCAGCAGCCCCAGGGATGAAAAACTGTTTTTT,CASSPRDEKLFF
TRBD1,TRBV19,TRBJ2-2,NA,TGTGCCAGTAGTTGGGGACAGGGGGCAACCGGGGAGCTGTTTTTT,CASSWGQGATGELFF
TRBD2,TRBV7-2,TRBJ2-1,once,TGTGCCAGCAGCGCGCGACTAGCGGGGGGCAATGAGCAGTTCTTC,CASSARLAGGNEQFF
NA,TRBV30,TRBJ1-2,NA,TGTGCCTGGAGTCGCTTGGGGAGAGGCTACACCTTC,CAWSRLGRGYTF
NA,TRBV6-5,TRBJ1-1,NA,TGTGCCAGCAGTTTGCGGCAGAACACTGAAGCTTTCTTT,CASSLRQNTEAFF
NA,TRBV19,TRBJ1-1,NA,TGTGCCAGTAGTATCACCGGGTCTGAAGCTTTCTTT,CASSITGSEAFF
NA,TRBV7-9,TRBJ2-5,NA,TGTGCCAGCAGCTTAGGTGGGACTCAGAACCAAGAGACCCAGTACTTC,CASSLGGTQNQETQYF
NA,TRBV4-1,TRBJ1-2,NA,TGCGCCAGCAGCCAAGAAGGGGTGAGGGGCTACACCTTC,CASSQEGVRGYTF
NA,TRBV18,TRBJ1-2,NA,TGTGCCAGCTCAAACCGGGACACCGATGGCTACACCTTC,CASSNRDTDGYTF
NA,TRBV9,TRBJ2-5,once,TGTGCCAGCAGCGTAGACCCACAGGGTTGGAAGACCCAGTACTTC,CASSVDPQGWKTQYF
NA,TRBV5-1,TRBJ1-1,NA,TGCGCCAGCAGCGAATTGGGGGGGAAGGCTTTCTTT,CASSELGGKAFF
NA,TRBV5-6,TRBJ1-2,NA,TGTGCCAGCAGCTTGGGACAGATAGCTGGACATAGCTACACCTTC,CASSLGQIAGHSYTF